The 25 T cell receptor beta chains in this list originate from one sample, sequenced in a study of blood T cells in healthy people across ages. Combining a sample-barcoded 5' primer with a J-beta primer mix, a second PCR ran for roughly 6 to 12 cycles. TCRdb recomputed calls from the 5' RACE reads with MiXCR, one row per CDR3 protein. The table lists about 1.8 million distinct CDR3 sequences, around 50% of them singletons. Sequenced sample: blood. These receptors were collected from a woman aged 40 to 50 in good health.

This clonotype was seen only a few times. The chain couples TRBV7-2 to TRBJ2-3; the D is unclear. From germline, CDR1 is SGHTA and CDR2 FQGNSA. CDR3 length equals 14 residues. V was pared by 1 base and J by 5 bases, with 10 bases between. CDR3 DNA sequence: TGTGCCAGCAGCTTAGGTCGCTATCTAGATACGCAGTATTTT. Translated, it gives CASSLGRYLDTQYF.

The V call is TRBV6-5, the J call TRBJ2-3, with D possibly being TRBD2 (5 bases). Germline V gives CDR1 MNHEY, CDR2 SVGAGI. V was pared by 0 bases and J by 4 bases, with 17 bases between. The CDR3 is made up of 17 amino acids. Here the CDR3 reads CASSYSSLAGSADTQYF. For the CDR3, the DNA is TGTGCCAGCAGTTACTCGTCGCTAGCAGGTTCGGCAGATACGCAGTATTTT.

The V gene is TRBV20-1, the J gene TRBJ1-2, with D possibly being TRBD1 (5 bases). Per the germline V gene, CDR1 is DFQATT and CDR2 is SNEGSKA (reference sequence). This CDR3 is 13 amino acids long. The V end lost 6 bases, the J end lost 3 bases, and 14 bases lay between the germline ends. CDR3 loop: CSAGRDVYYGYTF. CDR3 nucleotide sequence: TGCAGTGCAGGCAGGGACGTATACTATGGCTACACCTTC.

Worth noting for this clonotype: Mismatch with germline at one junction end may stem from a read error. The rearrangement uses TRBV5-1 and TRBJ2-5; D is perhaps TRBD1 or TRBD2 (5 bases each). CDR1 and CDR2 (germline): SGHRS, YFSETQ. This CDR3 is built from 14 residues. In DNA form, the CDR3 reads TGCGCCGGCAGCTCCGGGGCGCTCCCCGACCAGCAGTACTTC. Its protein product is CAGSSGALPDQQYF.

This clonotype appeared a few times. The chain carries TRBV10-3 and TRBJ2-3; D possibly corresponds to TRBD2 (6 bases). Germline assignment: CDR1 ENHRY and CDR2 SYGVKD. V was pared by 3 bases and J by 0 bases, with 10 bases between. This CDR3 has 15 residues. The CDR3 DNA reads TGTGCCATCAGTGACCGGGGGTCGAGCACAGATACGCAGTATTTT. Translation gives CAISDRGSSTDTQYF.

Concerning this clonotype: The junction does not match germline at one end; this may be a read error. The chain uses TRBV6-6 and TRBJ2-1; TRBD2 might be the D (7 bases). The CDR3 has 14 residues. The germline V gene has CDR1 MNHNY and CDR2 SVGAGI (reference sequence). The CDR3 coding sequence is TGTGCCAGCAATTGGGGGGGGGCCTACAGTGAGCAGTTCTTC. Its translation: CASNWGGAYSEQFF.

The CDR3 loop is CASSPRTGRGYTF. The CDR3 region has the DNA TGCGCCAGCAGCCCCCGGACAGGGAGAGGCTACACCTTC. The V call is TRBV4-3, the J call TRBJ1-2; TRBD1 aligns across 8 bases. Looked up from germline, CDR1 is LGHNA and CDR2 is YSLEER. V shed 4 bases and J 8 bases; nucleotides not matched to a gene: 6. The CDR3 covers 13 residues.

The chain uses TRBV27 and TRBJ2-7; 10 nucleotides line up with TRBD1. From germline, CDR1 is MNHEY and CDR2 SMNVEV (reference sequence). The CDR3 is 16 amino acids. V lost 1 base to trimming and J lost 3 bases; unmatched junction nucleotides: 6. The CDR3 loop reads CASSLYPGQGLYEQYF. The CDR3 DNA reads TGTGCCAGCAGTTTATATCCGGGACAGGGGCTCTACGAGCAGTACTTC.

The chain uses TRBV18 and TRBJ1-1; D is possibly TRBD1 (5 bases). CDR3 length: 12 amino acids. The ends were cut back, 0 bases at V and 9 bases at J, with 8 bases in the middle. Germline-derived CDR1 and CDR2 are KGHSH and LQKENI. CDR3 nucleotides: TGTGCCAGCTCACCACCCGGGACTAAAGCTTTCTTT. Amino acid sequence: CASSPPGTKAFF.

In its sample, this clonotype was seen once. CDR3 amino acids: CASSLSGTGAAEQFF. Here the CDR3 DNA reads TGTGCCAGCAGTTTATCCGGGACAGGGGCCGCTGAGCAGTTCTTC. The chain has TRBV28 and TRBJ2-1; 10 nucleotides align to TRBD1. The germline CDR1 and CDR2 sequences are MDHEN and SYDVKM. With V trimmed by 1 base and J by 9 bases, 6 bases remained unmatched. The CDR3 is 15 residues long.

This clonotype was detected ten times or more. This chain joins TRBV12-3 or TRBV12-4 and TRBJ2-5, with D maybe TRBD1 (5 bases). The CDR3 sequence is 13 residues long. V shed 2 bases and J shed 4 bases, with 8 bases lying between them. CDR3 protein: CASSLLQGETQYF. The CDR3 bases are TGTGCCAGCAGTTTACTGCAGGGAGAGACCCAGTACTTC.

The chain is built from TRBV2 and TRBJ2-3; TRBD2 matches 13 bases. V lost 8 bases and J lost 4; bases outside the gene matches: 18. The CDR3 contains 19 residues. Germline V gene lookup returns CDR1 SNHLY and CDR2 FYNNEI. The CDR3 is CASGFPSGTSGAAADTQYF. The CDR3 nucleotides are TGTGCCAGCGGTTTCCCCTCGGGGACTAGCGGGGCCGCGGCAGATACGCAGTATTTT.

CDR3 DNA: TGTGCCAGCAGACCGCCCGGGGTCAAAAACATTCAGTACTTC. This translates into CASRPPGVKNIQYF. The chain is built from TRBV13 and TRBJ2-4; D is perhaps TRBD2 (5 bases). With 6 bases removed from V and 3 bases from J, the gap between germline ends came to 12 bases. The CDR3 spans 14 residues. The germline gives CDR1 PRHDT, CDR2 FYEKMQ (reference sequence).

The chain carries TRBV20-1 and TRBJ2-5; D is unresolved. Per the germline V gene, CDR1 is DFQATT and CDR2 is SNEGSKA (reference sequence). Trimming shortened V by 7 bases and J by 2 bases, and 17 bases separated the two germline ends. This CDR3 region has 14 residues. The CDR3 sequence: CSGREVAQQETQYF. CDR3 bases: TGCAGTGGCCGAGAGGTGGCACAACAAGAGACCCAGTACTTC.

The chain employs TRBV7-9 and TRBJ2-1, with 8 bases aligning to TRBD1. The V gene's germline CDR1 is SEHNR and CDR2 FQNEAQ (reference sequence). J was trimmed by 6 bases and V by 5 bases; bases with no gene match: 9. The CDR3 is 15 amino acids. The CDR3 is CASSPRQGNPNEQFF. The CDR3 DNA reads as TGTGCCAGCAGCCCCCGACAGGGGAATCCCAATGAGCAGTTCTTC.

The genes are TRBV6-1 and TRBJ2-3, with TRBD1 matching over 9 bases. Trimming removed 5 bases from V and 4 bases from J; junction bases left unmatched: 10. This CDR3 comprises 16 residues. Looked up from germline, CDR1 is MNHNS and CDR2 is SASEGT. CDR3 amino acids: CASSFGTGTSADTQYF. The CDR3 DNA is TGTGCCAGCAGTTTCGGGACAGGGACAAGTGCAGATACGCAGTATTTT.

V usage is TRBV18 and J usage is TRBJ2-5; D tentatively reads TRBD1 or TRBD2 (6 bases each). The CDR3 runs 15 residues. Trimming removed 8 bases at V and 11 bases at J, with 27 bases between. Germline loops: CDR1 KGHSH, CDR2 LQKENI. The CDR3 DNA sequence: TGTGCCAGCCCATCTTCGTTGGGGGGCAACAATGAGCAGTACTTC. Its translation is CASPSSLGGNNEQYF. Variable domain in full (rest from reference TRBV18 and TRBJ2-5): NAGVMQNPRHLVRRRGQEARLRCSPMKGHSHVYWYRQLPEEGLKFMVYLQKENIIDESGMPKERFSAEFPKEGPSILRIQQVVRGDSAAYFCASPSSLGGNNEQYFGPGTRLLVL.

The chain joins TRBV28 to TRBJ2-6; D not resolved. Germline V gene lookup returns CDR1 MDHEN and CDR2 SYDVKM. This CDR3 is 15 amino acids long. Trimming cost V 8 bases and J 4 bases, with 15 bases left between them. In nucleotides, the CDR3 is TGTGCCAGCTGCCCGGCAGGCTCCGGGGCCAACGTCCTGACTTTC. Its protein is CASCPAGSGANVLTF. Full variable domain (missing parts from reference TRBV28 and TRBJ2-6): DVKVTQSSRYLVKRTGEKVFLECVQDMDHENMFWYRQDPGLGLRLIYFSYDVKMKEKGDIPEGYSVSREKKERFSLILESASTNQTSMYLCASCPAGSGANVLTFGAGSRLTVL.

This clonotype was seen only once. V usage is TRBV7-9 and J usage is TRBJ2-1; 12 bases agree with TRBD1. The V and J ends lost 5 bases and 8 bases, in that order; junction bases with no gene match: 7. Germline V lookup: CDR1 SEHNR, CDR2 FQNEAQ (reference sequence). The CDR3 has 15 residues. CDR3 loop: CASSNRDRGPYEQFF. The CDR3 DNA follows: TGTGCCAGCAGCAACCGGGACAGGGGGCCCTATGAGCAGTTCTTC.

With respect to this clonotype: One end of the junction varies from germline; a read error may be responsible. This rearrangement joins TRBV7-8 to TRBJ2-7; D may correspond to TRBD1 or TRBD2 (5 bases each). This CDR3 comprises 17 residues. Germline CDR1 is SGHVS and CDR2 is FQNEAQ. CDR3 protein: CASSLVGVQGESYERYF. The CDR3, as DNA: TGTGCCAGCAGCTTAGTAGGAGTGCAGGGAGAGTCCTACGAGCGGTACTTC.

The chain employs TRBV20-1 and TRBJ1-6, with D possibly matching TRBD1 (5 bases). V lost 0 bases, J lost 8 bases, and 20 bases lay in between. CDR3 length equals 17 residues. The germline V gene has CDR1 DFQATT and CDR2 SNEGSKA (reference sequence). The CDR3 DNA reads TGCAGTGCTAGAGATTTATTCGGGGACCAAGGCCATTCACCCCTCCACTTT. The encoded protein is CSARDLFGDQGHSPLHF.

V is TRBV6-5 and J is TRBJ1-4; D unclear. The V end lost 5 bases, the J end lost 3 bases, and 16 bases lay between the germline ends. Germline V gene data show CDR1 as MNHEY and CDR2 as SVGAGI. The CDR3 spans 16 residues. In nucleotides, the CDR3 is TGTGCCAGCAGTCTCCTGGCGGGAATTTCTAATGAAAAACTGTTTTTT. It is translated as CASSLLAGISNEKLFF.

This rearrangement joins TRBV12-3 or TRBV12-4 to TRBJ1-4, with D uncertain. V lost 8 bases and J lost 4, with 11 bases in between. This CDR3 has 13 residues. In nucleotides, the CDR3 is TGTGCCAGCGCCGGTCAGATTAATGAAAAACTGTTTTTT. It specifies CASAGQINEKLFF.

The gene calls are TRBV5-6 and TRBJ1-6, with no clear D. This CDR3 has 13 residues. V lost 4 bases to trimming and J lost 5 bases, with 7 bases between them. Germline V gene lookup returns CDR1 SGHDT and CDR2 YYEEEE. DNA of the CDR3: TGTGCCAGCAGCCGACGGGATAATTCACCCCTCCACTTT. Translated: CASSRRDNSPLHF. The complete variable domain, with remaining parts taken from reference TRBV5-6 and TRBJ1-6, reads DAGVTQSPTHLIKTRGQQVTLRCSPKSGHDTVSWYQQALGQGPQFIFQYYEEEERQRGNFPDRFSGHQFPNYSSELNVNALLLGDSALYLCASSRRDNSPLHFGNGTRLTVT.

In its sample, this clonotype was seen a few times. V and J are TRBV6-6 and TRBJ1-2; 9 bases are shared with TRBD1. V trimming: 0 bases; J trimming: 3 bases; junction bases outside the gene matches: 5. The CDR3 spans 16 residues. Per the germline V gene, CDR1 is MNHNY and CDR2 is SVGAGI (reference sequence). CDR3 protein: CASSYSRTGDHYGYTF. In nucleotides, the CDR3 is TGTGCCAGCAGTTACTCGAGGACAGGGGATCACTATGGCTACACCTTC.